What follows are 30 T cell receptor beta chains derived from one specimen sequenced in a study of early T cells in non-severe SARS-CoV-2 infection. TCRdb re-derived calls from the 5' RACE reads in MiXCR, one entry per CDR3 protein. Among about 83,000 distinct CDR3 sequences, roughly an eighth were seen once, and the ten largest hold approximately 1.5%. The sequenced sample consisted of whole blood. All receptors derive from an adult who was a healthcare worker with PCR-confirmed SARS-CoV-2 infection or an uninfected control (not recorded which).

The chain has TRBV20-1 and TRBJ1-1, with D possibly TRBD1 on 6 matching bases. This CDR3 is built from 15 residues. Germline V gives CDR1 DFQATT, CDR2 SNEGSKA (reference sequence). Trimming took 0 bases from V and 5 from J, leaving 16 bases between them. CDR3 bases: TGCAGTGCTAGAGATAAGGGGGACCCTAATACTGAAGCTTTCTTT. This gives the protein CSARDKGDPNTEAFF.

This clonotype turned up a few times. The genes are TRBV6-2 or TRBV6-3 and TRBJ2-7, with D possibly TRBD2 on 5 matching bases. The germline V gene has CDR1 MNHEY and CDR2 SVGEGT. CDR3 length: 13 amino acids. The CDR3 DNA follows: TGTGAGACGAGGGAACCGGGTCGCTACGAGCAGTACTTC. Protein sequence: CETREPGRYEQYF.

This clonotype was found many times. The chain combines TRBV10-3 with TRBJ2-5; no clear D. Germline assignment: CDR1 ENHRY and CDR2 SYGVKD. This CDR3 is built from 10 residues. Trimming cost V 11 bases and J 5 bases, with 9 bases left between them. In nucleotides, the CDR3 is TGTGCCTCCGGGTTGGAGACCCAGTACTTC. Its protein product is CASGLETQYF.

In the case of this clonotype: A much larger clone is a single base away; this may be a read error. The CDR3 does not end in the conserved phenylalanine or tryptophan, so this is likely a read error. The rearrangement links TRBV7-9 to TRBJ1-2; TRBD1 matches at 7 bases. Germline V gene sequence: CDR1 SEHNR, CDR2 FQNEAQ (reference sequence). The CDR3 totals 16 residues. V shed 6 bases, J shed 1 base, and the junction held 11 bases outside the gene matches. The CDR3 nucleotides are TGTGCCAGCAGGCCATCCAGGGGGGGACTTAACTATGGCTACACCTCC. It codes for CASRPSRGGLNYGYTS.

The chain is built from TRBV29-1 and TRBJ1-4, with TRBD1 matching over 7 bases. J gave up 3 bases and V 4 bases, and 2 bases lay outside the gene matches. The CDR3 extends over 13 amino acids. Germline CDR1 and CDR2: SQVTM and ANQGSEA. The CDR3 spells CSVAGTANEKLFF. The CDR3 DNA is TGCAGCGTTGCTGGGACAGCTAATGAAAAACTGTTTTTT.

V and J are TRBV24-1 and TRBJ2-1; D remains unclear. Trimming left V 4 bases short and J 12 bases short, with 18 bases between. The germline CDR1 and CDR2 sequences are KGHDR and SFDVKD. The CDR3 length is 14 residues. As DNA, the CDR3 is TGTGCCACCAGTGAGATCCTCCGGGTCAGTGGGCAGTTCTTC. It encodes CATSEILRVSGQFF.

The chain links TRBV29-1 to TRBJ1-2; no firm D call. This CDR3 has 12 amino acids. V was pared by 0 bases and J by 3 bases, with 5 bases between. Germline V gene sequence: CDR1 SQVTM, CDR2 ANQGSEA. In nucleotides, the CDR3 is TGCAGCGTTGAAGAATGGGACTATGGCTACACCTTC. It encodes CSVEEWDYGYTF.

V is TRBV6-8 and J is TRBJ1-2; D uncertain. The CDR3 extends over 12 amino acids. The ends were cut back, 8 bases at V and 4 bases at J, with 11 bases in the middle. Germline CDR1 MNHGY, CDR2 SAAAGT. The CDR3: CASSGNGYGYTF. CDR3 coding DNA: TGTGCCAGCTCGGGGAACGGCTATGGCTACACCTTC.

A note on this clonotype: The conserved final phenylalanine or tryptophan is absent from the CDR3, which likely points to a read error. The V and J genes are TRBV6-5 and TRBJ2-7; D unresolved. Per the germline V gene, CDR1 is MNHEY and CDR2 is SVGAGI. The CDR3 spans 14 residues. V lost 6 bases to trimming and J lost 6 bases, with 18 bases between them. The CDR3 bases are TGTGCCAGCAGAAGAGCCACTCGACCCGCCGAGCAGTACTCC. Protein product: CASRRATRPAEQYS.

This clonotype was counted many times. V gene TRBV18 combines with J gene TRBJ1-5, with 7 bases matching TRBD1. The V segment lost 3 bases and the J segment 5 bases; nucleotides outside the gene matches: 7. CDR1 is KGHSH, CDR2 LQKENI, per germline. The length of the CDR3 is 15 residues. The CDR3: CASSPGQEYYQPQHF. The DNA of the CDR3 is TGTGCCAGCTCACCCGGACAGGAGTACTATCAGCCCCAGCATTTT.

This clonotype was recorded at least ten times. The genes are TRBV27 and TRBJ1-1; D call uncertain. V dropped 6 bases and J dropped 4 bases, with 21 bases sitting between them. This CDR3 is built from 16 residues. The germline gives CDR1 MNHEY, CDR2 SMNVEV (reference sequence). As DNA, the CDR3 is TGTGCCAGCAGATACCTGGACGTCCCGCGGGGCACTGAAGCTTTCTTT. Amino acids: CASRYLDVPRGTEAFF.

There are a few counts of this clonotype. The V and J genes are TRBV11-2 and TRBJ1-5, with D unresolved. The CDR3 covers 14 residues. V lost 3 bases and J 0 bases, leaving 6 bases between the germline ends. In germline, CDR1 is SGHAT, CDR2 FQNNGV. The CDR3 sequence: CASSFDGSNQPQHF. CDR3 DNA: TGTGCCAGCAGCTTCGATGGTAGCAATCAGCCCCAGCATTTT.

This clonotype was seen ten or more times. V and J are TRBV7-9 and TRBJ1-1; D uncertain. Germline V gives CDR1 SEHNR, CDR2 FQNEAQ (reference sequence). This CDR3 region has 12 residues. Between the trimmed V and J ends, which lost 2 bases and 1 base, there was a span of 2 bases. CDR3 coding DNA: TGTGCCAGCAGCTTAACGAACACTGAAGCTTTCTTT. It is translated as CASSLTNTEAFF.

A few counts support this clonotype. The J gene is TRBJ2-5, the V gene TRBV9; tentative D call: TRBD2 (6 bases). Per germline, CDR1 SGDLS and CDR2 YYNGEE. The CDR3 is 14 amino acids. V was trimmed by 0 bases and J by 9 bases, leaving 15 bases between them. The CDR3 DNA follows: TGTGCCAGCAGCGTAGATCTCCTGGGGAGGTCCCAGTACTTC. Translated, it gives CASSVDLLGRSQYF.

This clonotype was picked up a small number of times. The chain joins TRBV20-1 to TRBJ2-3; the D is unclear. The CDR3 runs to 14 residues. Trimming took off 5 bases at V and 3 bases at J, with 15 bases between the two ends. Per the germline V gene, CDR1 is DFQATT and CDR2 is SNEGSKA (reference sequence). The CDR3 is CSADILTETDTQYF. CDR3 DNA: TGCAGTGCTGATATTCTGACCGAAACAGATACGCAGTATTTT.

This clonotype was seen ten or more times. The chain carries TRBV19 and TRBJ1-5; D is unresolved. V lost 0 bases and J lost 9, with 18 bases in between. The CDR3 is 16 amino acids. CDR1 and CDR2 (germline): LNHDA, SQIVND (reference sequence). This CDR3 is CASSIDPGPKIGPQHF. Written as DNA, the CDR3 is TGTGCCAGTAGTATAGACCCCGGTCCTAAAATAGGGCCCCAGCATTTT. Together with reference TRBV19 and TRBJ1-5, the CDR3 gives the full variable domain: DGGITQSPKYLFRKEGQNVTLSCEQNLNHDAMYWYRQDPGQGLRLIYYSQIVNDFQKGDIAEGYSVSREKKESFPLTVTSAQKNPTAFYLCASSIDPGPKIGPQHFGDGTRLSIL.

This clonotype was recorded at least ten times. The chain joins TRBV11-2 to TRBJ1-3; D remains ambiguous. With 5 bases removed from V and 0 bases from J, the gap between germline ends came to 8 bases. Germline lookup yields CDR1 SGHAT and CDR2 FQNNGV. CDR3 length: 14 amino acids. This chain's CDR3 is CASSGLNSGNTIYF. The CDR3 bases are TGTGCCAGCAGCGGACTCAACTCTGGAAACACCATATATTTT.

The rearrangement uses TRBV2 and TRBJ2-7; 11 positions agree with TRBD1. The CDR3 loop spans 13 amino acids. Germline V lookup: CDR1 SNHLY, CDR2 FYNNEI. V gave up 7 bases and J gave up 6 bases; unmatched junction bases: 5. CDR3 nucleotide sequence: TGTGCCAGCATCGGACAGGGGGCTGGCGAGCAGTACTTC. Translated: CASIGQGAGEQYF.

This clonotype was seen ten or more times. The chain combines TRBV2 with TRBJ1-1; the D is unclear. This CDR3 has 12 residues. In germline, CDR1 is SNHLY, CDR2 FYNNEI. V lost 5 bases and J 1 base, leaving 5 bases between the germline ends. The CDR3 loop reads CASSHRNTEAFF. The DNA of the CDR3 is TGTGCCAGCAGTCACAGGAACACTGAAGCTTTCTTT.

This clonotype occurred many times. The rearrangement uses TRBV6-6 and TRBJ1-3; the D is unclear. Per the germline V gene, CDR1 is MNHNY and CDR2 is SVGAGI (reference sequence). The V gene lost 2 bases and the J gene lost 10 bases, with 9 bases spanning the gap. The CDR3 runs 12 residues. CDR3 sequence reads: CASSYTDWTIYF. DNA of the CDR3: TGTGCCAGCAGTTACACGGATTGGACCATATATTTT.

The chain carries TRBV20-1 and TRBJ1-1; 9 bases are a match to TRBD1. Trimming cost V 1 base and J 1 base; bases outside gene matches: 4. The germline CDR1 and CDR2 sequences are DFQATT and SNEGSKA (reference sequence). CDR3 length: 15 amino acids. The CDR3 region is CSARGTGAQNTEAFF. CDR3 bases: TGCAGTGCTAGAGGGACAGGGGCCCAGAACACTGAAGCTTTCTTT.

The chain uses TRBV7-9 and TRBJ2-5; 7 bases line up with TRBD1. This CDR3 has 15 residues. The J segment lost 5 bases and the V segment lost 5 bases, leaving 11 bases of the junction unmatched. CDR1 and CDR2 from the germline V gene are SEHNR and FQNEAQ (reference sequence). CDR3: CASSHHRDSGETQYF. In nucleotides, the CDR3 is TGTGCCAGCAGCCACCACCGGGACAGTGGGGAGACCCAGTACTTC.

The chain carries TRBV20-1 and TRBJ2-1; 11 bases agree with TRBD2. Per germline, CDR1 DFQATT and CDR2 SNEGSKA (reference sequence). J was trimmed by 7 bases and V by 5 bases; bases with no gene match: 10. This CDR3 spans 15 amino acids. CDR3 DNA: TGCAGTGCTTCCCTCAAACTAGCGGGGGCGAATGAGCAGTTCTTC. It encodes CSASLKLAGANEQFF.

There are many counts of this clonotype. This chain uses TRBV7-8 with TRBJ2-7; no reliable D call. This CDR3 contains 15 residues. From germline, CDR1 is SGHVS and CDR2 FQNEAQ. Trimming shortened V by 5 bases and J by 6 bases, and 20 bases separated the two germline ends. CDR3 amino acids: CASSPFGGWGGEQYF. CDR3 bases: TGTGCCAGCAGCCCATTCGGTGGTTGGGGTGGCGAGCAGTACTTC. Looking up the rest from reference TRBV7-8 and TRBJ2-7 gives the full variable domain: GAGVSQSPRYKVAKRGQDVALRCDPISGHVSLFWYQQALGQGPEFLTYFQNEAQLDKSGLPSDRFFAERPEGSVSTLKIQRTQQEDSAVYLCASSPFGGWGGEQYFGPGTRLTVT.

Only a few counts were recorded for this clonotype. The chain carries TRBV19 and TRBJ1-2; tentative D call: TRBD1 (5 bases). Trimming left V 5 bases short and J 7 bases short, with 14 bases between. The CDR3 is 13 amino acids. Germline CDR1 and CDR2: LNHDA and SQIVND (reference sequence). CDR3 loop: CASSPRQSGGYTF. The CDR3 coding sequence is TGTGCCAGTAGTCCACGACAGAGCGGTGGCTACACCTTC. The variable domain in full, completed from reference TRBV19 and TRBJ1-2, reads DGGITQSPKYLFRKEGQNVTLSCEQNLNHDAMYWYRQDPGQGLRLIYYSQIVNDFQKGDIAEGYSVSREKKESFPLTVTSAQKNPTAFYLCASSPRQSGGYTFGSGTRLTVV.

The rearrangement links TRBV7-2 to TRBJ2-7; 13 bases fit TRBD2. Germline V lookup: CDR1 SGHTA, CDR2 FQGNSA. J lost 3 bases, V lost 5 bases, and 10 bases had no gene match. The CDR3 runs to 17 residues. The CDR3, as DNA: TGTGCCAGCAGCGTCACTAGCGGGGGGGCTCCAATCTACGAGCAGTACTTC. Translated: CASSVTSGGAPIYEQYF.

This clonotype was seen only a few times. The gene calls are TRBV7-9 and TRBJ2-3; the D is unclear. V shed 6 bases and J shed 4 bases, with 29 bases lying between them. The CDR3 totals 19 residues. Germline CDR1 is SEHNR and CDR2 is FQNEAQ (reference sequence). CDR3 sequence (DNA): TGTGCCAGCAGGTTTTTTTCCCTTGGGGAAGGGTCTGCCCCAGATACGCAGTATTTT. Protein: CASRFFSLGEGSAPDTQYF.

This clonotype turned up a few times. The V and J genes are TRBV9 and TRBJ1-6, with D uncertain. Trimming shortened V by 4 bases and J by 7 bases, and 15 bases separated the two germline ends. Germline V lookup: CDR1 SGDLS, CDR2 YYNGEE. The CDR3 is made up of 15 amino acids. CDR3 sequence: CASSPEGLSNSPLHF. The CDR3, as DNA: TGTGCCAGCAGCCCCGAGGGTCTGTCGAATTCACCCCTCCACTTT.

In this sample, this clonotype turned up many times. The V and J genes are TRBV5-4 and TRBJ2-1; D is unresolved. The length of the CDR3 is 14 residues. Germline V gene data show CDR1 as SGHNT and CDR2 as YYREEE (reference sequence). The V end lost 2 bases, the J end lost 0 bases, and 6 bases lay between the germline ends. Here the CDR3 DNA reads TGTGCCAGCAGCTTACAGAGCTCCTACAATGAGCAGTTCTTC. Protein sequence: CASSLQSSYNEQFF.

There are many counts of this clonotype. The rearrangement uses TRBV5-5 and TRBJ1-2; tentatively, D is TRBD1 (5 bases). The ends were cut back, 2 bases at V and 2 bases at J, with 10 bases in the middle. Germline V gene lookup returns CDR1 SGHKS and CDR2 YYEKEE (reference sequence). The CDR3 is 14 amino acids. Here the CDR3 DNA reads TGTGCCAGCAGCTTCCACAAGGGGAACTATGGCTACACCTTC. This gives the protein CASSFHKGNYGYTF.